These 25 T cell receptor beta chains were all obtained from the same sample, sequenced in a study of cytomegalovirus exposure and HLA in healthy donors. Researchers ran the PCR with 60 Vbeta and 13 Jbeta primers. Here immunoSEQ multiplex PCR was the method, and the copy in TCRdb shows in-frame clones only, minus some. This sample's table reports 130,000 to 150,000 clones. Sequencing was carried out using PBMCs. The receptors here all came from a woman in her forties or fifties in good health and CMV-seronegative.

The V gene is TRBV2, the J gene TRBJ1-5; TRBD1 is a possible D gene (5 bases). V lost 4 bases and J lost 9, with 10 bases in between. The CDR3 covers 12 residues. Germline loops: CDR1 SNHLY, CDR2 FYNNEI. The CDR3 DNA follows: TGTGCCAGCAGTGGAAACAGGTCGCCCCAGCATTTT. It codes for CASSGNRSPQHF.

V and J are TRBV29-1 and TRBJ2-1, with 11 bases identical to TRBD2. The CDR3 is 16 amino acids. Trimming removed 4 bases from V and 8 bases from J; junction bases left unmatched: 13. Germline CDR1 reads SQVTM; CDR2 reads ANQGSEA. CDR3 DNA: TGCAGCGTTGTCCTTTTACTAGCGGGAGTTGGCTATGAGCAGTTCTTC. It yields the protein CSVVLLLAGVGYEQFF.

The rearrangement uses TRBV9 and TRBJ2-1; perhaps TRBD2 as D (6 bases). Germline assignment: CDR1 SGDLS and CDR2 YYNGEE. V lost 4 bases and J 1 base, leaving 18 bases between the germline ends. The CDR3 consists of 17 residues. Here the CDR3 DNA reads TGTGCCAGCAGCCCCGGAGGCGGGATGTTGTCCTACAATGAGCAGTTCTTC. It is translated as CASSPGGGMLSYNEQFF.

V gene TRBV28 combines with J gene TRBJ1-4; a possible D gene is TRBD1 (6 bases). Trimming left V 3 bases short and J 3 bases short, with 14 bases between. The CDR3 has 16 amino acids. Germline CDR1 reads MDHEN; CDR2 reads SYDVKM. CDR3 nucleotides: TGTGCCAGCAGTTTTCTACAGGGTCAGGCTAATGAAAAACTGTTTTTT. Encoded protein: CASSFLQGQANEKLFF.

The chain is built from TRBV2 and TRBJ2-7; possible D gene TRBD1, 6 bases. Trimming pared 1 base from V and 11 bases from J, leaving 12 bases between. The CDR3 contains 12 residues. Germline CDR1 reads SNHLY; CDR2 reads FYNNEI. DNA of the CDR3: TGTGCCAGCAGTGAAGTGGGGACATGGGAGTACTTC. Encoded protein: CASSEVGTWEYF.

The chain employs TRBV11-3 and TRBJ2-7; D may be TRBD2 (5 bases). The CDR3 extends over 14 amino acids. V was shortened by 2 bases and J by 4 bases, with 12 bases between the two germline ends. CDR1 and CDR2 from the germline V gene are SGHNT and YENEEA. In DNA form, the CDR3 reads TGTGCCAGCAGCTTACGGGATTCTCCTTACGAGCAGTACTTC. Its translation is CASSLRDSPYEQYF. Supplemented by reference TRBV11-3 and TRBJ2-7, the full variable domain reads EAGVVQSPRYKIIEKKQPVAFWCNPISGHNTLYWYLQNLGQGPELLIRYENEEAVDDSQLPKDRFSAERLKGVDSTLKIQPAELGDSAVYLCASSLRDSPYEQYFGPGTRLTVT.

This chain links TRBV2 with TRBJ1-2; D is perhaps TRBD1 (5 bases). Germline loops: CDR1 SNHLY, CDR2 FYNNEI. V was cut by 2 bases and J by 2 bases, with 9 bases left in between. The CDR3 contains 14 residues. The CDR3 DNA is TGTGCCAGCAGTGAATTTCCAGGGAACTATGGCTACACCTTC. Protein: CASSEFPGNYGYTF.

The V call is TRBV7-8, the J call TRBJ1-6, with 10 bases lining up with TRBD1. This CDR3 has 14 residues. Germline loops: CDR1 SGHVS, CDR2 FQNEAQ. Germline trimming cut 3 bases from V and 8 bases from J; bases unmatched to any gene: 1. The CDR3 reads CASSLDRGYSPLHF. The CDR3 DNA follows: TGTGCCAGCAGCTTGGACAGGGGGTATTCACCCCTCCACTTT.

The chain recombines TRBV5-5 with TRBJ1-1; 7 positions agree with TRBD1. The germline gives CDR1 SGHKS, CDR2 YYEKEE (reference sequence). Unmatched junction bases numbered 9, after V lost 4 bases and J lost 6 bases. The CDR3 is 14 amino acids. The CDR3 DNA follows: TGTGCCAGCAGCCTGACAGGGATTAAGGCTGAAGCTTTCTTT. Translating gives CASSLTGIKAEAFF.

This chain connects TRBV14 to TRBJ1-2; tentatively, D is TRBD1 (6 bases). Germline V gene sequence: CDR1 SGHDN, CDR2 FVKESK. This CDR3 region has 16 residues. Between the trimmed V and J ends, which lost 4 bases and 2 bases, there was a span of 17 bases. The CDR3 nucleotides read TGTGCCAGCAGCCGACGGGACACCTCTCCGAACTATGGCTACACCTTC. Its protein product is CASSRRDTSPNYGYTF.

V usage is TRBV7-2 and J usage is TRBJ2-7, with 12 bases matching TRBD1. The CDR3 is 18 amino acids. Germline V gene sequence: CDR1 SGHTA, CDR2 FQGNSA. V shed 5 bases, J shed 2 bases, and the junction held 13 bases outside the gene matches. This chain's CDR3 is CASSKPRDRGLRTYEQYF. For the CDR3, the DNA is TGTGCCAGCAGCAAACCCCGGGACAGGGGGCTAAGGACCTACGAGCAGTACTTC. The full variable domain, in which reference TRBV7-2 and TRBJ2-7 provide the parts outside the CDR3, is GAGVSQSPSNKVTEKGKDVELRCDPISGHTALYWYRQSLGQGLEFLIYFQGNSAPDKSGLPSDRFSAERTGGSVSTLTIQRTQQEDSAVYLCASSKPRDRGLRTYEQYFGPGTRLTVT.

V gene TRBV11-3 combines with J gene TRBJ2-1; D is undetermined. CDR3 length: 15 amino acids. The ends were cut back, 5 bases at V and 8 bases at J, with 19 bases in the middle. Per germline, CDR1 SGHNT and CDR2 YENEEA. CDR3 coding DNA: TGTGCCAGCAGCCGATCCCGACAACCATCAGATGAGCAGTTCTTC. Translating it yields CASSRSRQPSDEQFF.

The genes are TRBV4-2 and TRBJ2-7; D uncertain. The V end lost 4 bases, the J end lost 3 bases, and 10 bases lay between the germline ends. Germline-derived CDR1 and CDR2 are LGHNA and YNFKEQ. The CDR3 extends over 13 amino acids. The CDR3 spells CASSPRSGYEQYF. The CDR3 DNA sequence: TGTGCCAGCAGCCCCCGTAGTGGCTACGAGCAGTACTTC.

V gene TRBV2 combines with J gene TRBJ2-2; the D gene is possibly TRBD1 (5 bases). V was trimmed by 4 bases and J by 2 bases, leaving 8 bases between them. The CDR3 spans 14 residues. From germline, CDR1 is SNHLY and CDR2 FYNNEI. The CDR3 is CASSGQSNTGELFF. The CDR3 nucleotides are TGTGCCAGCAGTGGACAGAGTAACACCGGGGAGCTGTTTTTT.

The chain couples TRBV4-1 to TRBJ2-7, with TRBD1 matching 8 bases. Germline assignment: CDR1 MGHRA and CDR2 YSYEKL. This CDR3 is built from 16 residues. Trimming cost V 5 bases and J 2 bases; bases outside gene matches: 11. The CDR3 region is CASSSEPGTGTYEQYF. The CDR3 nucleotides read TGCGCCAGCAGCAGCGAACCCGGGACAGGAACCTACGAGCAGTACTTC.

The CDR3 here is CASSDRGKNSPLHF. The CDR3 DNA sequence: TGTGCCAGTAGTGACAGGGGAAAAAATTCACCCCTCCACTTT. This rearrangement joins TRBV19 to TRBJ1-6; 8 bases align to TRBD1. The CDR3 contains 14 residues. Germline V CDR1 and CDR2: LNHDA, SQIVND (reference sequence). V lost 5 bases, J lost 7 bases, and 4 bases stayed unmatched.

This rearrangement joins TRBV6-5 to TRBJ2-6; D call uncertain. Trimming cost V 2 bases and J 2 bases, with 7 bases left between them. Germline loops: CDR1 MNHEY, CDR2 SVGAGI. The CDR3 is 15 residues long. The CDR3 region has the DNA TGTGCCAGCAGTTACGCGTCCCCTGGGGCCAACGTCCTGACTTTC. Protein product: CASSYASPGANVLTF.

The genes are TRBV30 and TRBJ2-1; 8 nucleotides agree with TRBD2. CDR3 length: 13 amino acids. CDR1 GTSNPN and CDR2 SVGIG come from the germline V gene (reference sequence). V shed 4 bases, J shed 9 bases, and the junction held 8 bases outside the gene matches. This CDR3 reads CAWKLRGAGEQFF. CDR3 coding DNA: TGTGCCTGGAAGTTGCGGGGGGCTGGTGAGCAGTTCTTC.

The V call is TRBV30, the J call TRBJ1-2, with D tentatively TRBD1 (6 bases). V was shortened by 0 bases and J by 3 bases, with 11 bases between the two germline ends. Germline loops: CDR1 GTSNPN, CDR2 SVGIG (reference sequence). This CDR3 has 14 amino acids. In DNA form, the CDR3 reads TGTGCCTGGAGTGTACAGAGGGGGTACTATGGCTACACCTTC. Its protein is CAWSVQRGYYGYTF.

The chain links TRBV2 to TRBJ2-1, with 10 bases matching TRBD2. The germline gives CDR1 SNHLY, CDR2 FYNNEI. V shed 6 bases, J shed 8 bases, and the junction held 13 bases outside the gene matches. The CDR3 spans 16 residues. CDR3 region: CASRAPASGGTDEQFF. The CDR3 region has the DNA TGTGCCAGCAGGGCACCCGCTAGCGGGGGTACAGATGAGCAGTTCTTC.

The rearrangement uses TRBV18 and TRBJ2-7; perhaps TRBD2 as D (6 bases). CDR1 and CDR2 from the germline V gene are KGHSH and LQKENI. V dropped 2 bases and J dropped 1 base, with 9 bases sitting between them. The CDR3 is 14 residues long. This CDR3 is CASSPERASYEQYF. CDR3 coding DNA: TGTGCCAGCTCACCAGAGCGGGCTTCCTACGAGCAGTACTTC.

The genes are TRBV7-2 and TRBJ2-5, with D unclear. Germline CDR1 SGHTA, CDR2 FQGNSA. The CDR3 consists of 16 residues. V was pared by 2 bases and J by 5 bases, with 18 bases between. The CDR3, as DNA: TGTGCCAGCAGCTTATCTCTGGCGCGGTCCGGGGAGACCCAGTACTTC. This codes for CASSLSLARSGETQYF.

The chain recombines TRBV11-2 with TRBJ2-7, with TRBD1 as a possible D gene (5 bases). V lost 5 bases and J lost 3, with 14 bases in between. Germline assignment: CDR1 SGHAT and CDR2 FQNNGV. The CDR3 length is 14 residues. DNA for the CDR3: TGTGCCAGCAGCCTTTCTGGGCAGGGCTACGAGCAGTACTTC. This translates into CASSLSGQGYEQYF. The full variable domain, completed using reference TRBV11-2 and TRBJ2-7, is EAGVAQSPRYKIIEKRQSVAFWCNPISGHATLYWYQQILGQGPKLLIQFQNNGVVDDSQLPKDRFSAERLKGVDSTLKIQPAKLEDSAVYLCASSLSGQGYEQYFGPGTRLTVT.

The chain has TRBV9 and TRBJ2-1, with TRBD2 matching 10 bases. Germline V gene sequence: CDR1 SGDLS, CDR2 YYNGEE. There are 14 residues in the CDR3. Unmatched junction bases numbered 4, after V lost 5 bases and J lost 5 bases. The CDR3 nucleotides read TGTGCCAGCAGAAAAACTAGCGGGGACAATGAGCAGTTCTTC. Its protein is CASRKTSGDNEQFF.

This chain connects TRBV19 to TRBJ1-2; possibly TRBD1 for D (5 bases). Trimming removed 2 bases from V and 2 bases from J, with 9 bases in between. CDR3 length: 14 amino acids. In germline, CDR1 is LNHDA, CDR2 SQIVND (reference sequence). CDR3 bases: TGTGCCAGTAGTATAAAGGGGCCAAACTATGGCTACACCTTC. This encodes CASSIKGPNYGYTF.